These 25 T cell receptor beta chains came from one sample sequenced in a study of blood T cells in healthy people across ages. Then a second PCR, running roughly 6 to 12 cycles, was carried out with a sample-barcoded 5' primer and a J-beta primer mix. TCRdb called the 5' RACE reads again in MiXCR, with one record for every CDR3 protein. The table lists around 820,000 distinct CDR3 sequences, about 25% of them singletons. This same sample was also taken into another study, of T cells of mothers and their children.

Sequencing was done on a sample of blood. The source is a boy aged 5-17 years in good health.

This clonotype has a handful of counts. The chain joins TRBV6-5 to TRBJ1-1; D possibly corresponds to TRBD1 (5 bases). Trimming took 7 bases from V and 6 from J, leaving 21 bases between them. The CDR3 totals 15 residues. CDR1 is MNHEY and CDR2 is SVGAGI in the germline V gene. The CDR3 sequence: CASINFRGAAAEAFF. The CDR3 nucleotides read TGTGCCAGCATAAATTTTAGAGGGGCGGCGGCTGAAGCTTTCTTT.

The gene calls are TRBV28 and TRBJ2-5; D ambiguous. The DNA end is a closer match to TRBJ2-7, so the J assignment may be wrong. This CDR3 contains 17 residues. CDR1 and CDR2 from the germline V gene are MDHEN and SYDVKM. CDR3 sequence reads: CASSLSVPALTNYEQYF. Written as DNA, the CDR3 is TGTGCCAGCAGTTTATCGGTACCAGCATTAACTAACTACGAGCAGTACTTC.

V is TRBV9 and J is TRBJ2-3; 7 nucleotides line up with TRBD2. With V trimmed by 3 bases and J by 5 bases, 12 bases remained unmatched. Germline V lookup: CDR1 SGDLS, CDR2 YYNGEE. The CDR3 runs 16 residues. The CDR3 protein is CASSGEGRERVDTQYF. The DNA of the CDR3 is TGTGCCAGCAGCGGTGAGGGGCGGGAGCGGGTAGATACGCAGTATTTT.

This clonotype was seen only a few times. An end of the junction does not agree with germline; a read error may underlie this. V is TRBV5-1 and J is TRBJ2-1; perhaps TRBD2 as D (5 bases). The CDR3 covers 14 residues. Germline lookup yields CDR1 SGHRS and CDR2 YFSETQ. CDR3: CASRQAETYNEQFF. The CDR3 DNA is TGCGCCAGCAGGCAAGCGGAGACCTATAATGAGCAGTTCTTC.

The table lists this clonotype with a few counts. The CDR3 sequence is CASGQTGIDEKLFF. In DNA form, the CDR3 reads TGTGCCAGCGGACAGACAGGGATCGATGAAAAACTGTTTTTT. V and J are TRBV12-3 or TRBV12-4 and TRBJ1-4, with 7 bases aligning to TRBD1. The CDR3 extends over 14 amino acids. With V trimmed by 8 bases and J by 6 bases, 9 bases remained unmatched.

The rearrangement joins TRBV25-1 to TRBJ2-7; D unresolved. The CDR3 covers 11 residues. Germline V gene lookup returns CDR1 MGHDK and CDR2 SYGVNS. V shed 6 bases and J shed 7 bases, with 10 bases lying between them. In DNA form, the CDR3 reads TGTGCCAGCAGCATCCTGGGGGAGCAGTACTTC. Translating it yields CASSILGEQYF.

This clonotype showed up just a few times. Relative to the germline gene, one junction end is altered; a read error may explain this. The chain has TRBV7-7 and TRBJ2-5; 9 positions agree with TRBD1. From germline, CDR1 is SSHAT and CDR2 FNYEAQ (reference sequence). There are 15 residues in the CDR3. As DNA, the CDR3 is TGTGCTAGCAGCCCGCGGGGACAGGGAGAAGAGACCCAGTACTTC. It is translated as CASSPRGQGEETQYF.

The sample holds one count of this clonotype. CDR3 DNA: TGTGCCAGCAGTTCTGGATTCACGAATTATGGCTACACCTTC. This translates into CASSSGFTNYGYTF. V and J are TRBV28 and TRBJ1-2; D not resolved. V lost 4 bases and J lost 5, with 14 bases in between. The CDR3 runs to 14 residues. Germline CDR1 is MDHEN and CDR2 is SYDVKM.

This clonotype has a handful of counts. The chain employs TRBV28 and TRBJ2-1; TRBD2 agrees at 9 bases. This CDR3 is 14 amino acids long. V was clipped by 8 bases and J by 7 bases; unmatched bases: 9. Germline CDR1 reads MDHEN; CDR2 reads SYDVKM. CDR3 nucleotides: TGTGCCAGCTTTTATAGCGGGAGCGTAAATGAGCAGTTCTTC. It translates to CASFYSGSVNEQFF.

The rearrangement uses TRBV6-2 or TRBV6-3 and TRBJ2-7, with 10 bases that match TRBD2. After removal of 7 bases from V and 5 bases from J, the junction contained 17 bases not matched to a gene. The CDR3 is 17 amino acids. Germline CDR1 MNHEY, CDR2 SVGEGT. Here the CDR3 DNA reads TGTGCCAGCACCTACCCGAAAGCGGGAGGGCCTGTTCACGAGCAGTACTTC. Residues: CASTYPKAGGPVHEQYF.

The genes are TRBV5-1 and TRBJ1-4; D is undetermined. V shed 2 bases and J shed 6 bases, with 11 bases lying between them. Per the germline V gene, CDR1 is SGHRS and CDR2 is YFSETQ. This CDR3 has 14 amino acids. DNA of the CDR3: TGCGCCAGCAGCTTTTTCCCATCCGATGAAAAACTGTTTTTT. Translated, it gives CASSFFPSDEKLFF.

This clonotype was observed a few times. This chain links TRBV7-8 with TRBJ2-5; TRBD2 matches at 9 bases. Trimming cost V 2 bases and J 5 bases; bases outside gene matches: 6. Germline assignment: CDR1 SGHVS and CDR2 FQNEAQ. The CDR3 is made up of 15 amino acids. The CDR3 protein is CASSLMVAGAETQYF. CDR3 DNA: TGTGCCAGCAGCTTAATGGTAGCGGGAGCTGAGACCCAGTACTTC.

In DNA form, the CDR3 reads TGTGCCAGCAGGGAACCACTAGCGGGAGCCTACGAGCAGTACTTC. It encodes CASREPLAGAYEQYF. This chain connects TRBV6-2 or TRBV6-3 to TRBJ2-7; TRBD2 matches at 11 bases. CDR1 and CDR2 (germline): MNHEY, SVGEGT. This CDR3 region has 15 residues. The ends lost 6 bases at V and 2 bases at J; junction bases unmatched: 6.

The chain has TRBV12-3 or TRBV12-4 and TRBJ2-5; tentative D call: TRBD2 (6 bases). The J call may be incorrect, as the DNA end agrees better with TRBJ2-7. This CDR3 comprises 15 residues. Written as DNA, the CDR3 is TGTGCCAGCCAATTGCTTGGGGGAGGTTCCGCCGAGCAGTACTTC. Its translation is CASQLLGGGSAEQYF.

The chain carries TRBV27 and TRBJ2-5; D is perhaps TRBD1 or TRBD2 (7 bases each). The V gene lost 5 bases and the J gene lost 11 bases, with 18 bases spanning the gap. The CDR3 spans 13 residues. CDR1 is MNHEY, CDR2 SMNVEV, per germline (reference sequence). The CDR3 is CASSQYQGGEQYF. The CDR3 bases are TGTGCCAGCAGTCAATACCAGGGGGGGGAGCAGTACTTC.

This clonotype was picked up a small number of times. In DNA, the CDR3 is TGCGCCAGCAGCCAAGCGGGGGGTTGGGACTATGGCTACACCTTC. It translates to CASSQAGGWDYGYTF. V usage is TRBV4-1 and J usage is TRBJ1-2; D might be TRBD1 (5 bases). The CDR3 is 15 amino acids. V was cut by 1 base and J by 3 bases, with 12 bases left in between. CDR1 MGHRA and CDR2 YSYEKL come from the germline V gene.

This clonotype appeared once. V usage is TRBV29-1 and J usage is TRBJ1-1; D remains ambiguous. The CDR3 is 14 residues long. Germline-derived CDR1 and CDR2 are SQVTM and ANQGSEA. V was cut by 4 bases and J by 0 bases, with 12 bases left in between. The CDR3 DNA is TGCAGCGTTGTATTGCAGGCGTTGAACACTGAAGCTTTCTTT. It encodes CSVVLQALNTEAFF.

This clonotype appeared a few times. The V gene is TRBV28, the J gene TRBJ1-4; D may be TRBD1 (5 bases). Germline V CDR1 and CDR2: MDHEN, SYDVKM. The V end lost 4 bases, the J end lost 7 bases, and 7 bases lay between the germline ends. The CDR3 has 12 residues. The CDR3 DNA reads TGTGCCAGCAGTTCCAGGGTTGAAAAACTGTTTTTT. This translates into CASSSRVEKLFF. The entire variable domain, with the rest obtained from reference TRBV28 and TRBJ1-4, is as follows: DVKVTQSSRYLVKRTGEKVFLECVQDMDHENMFWYRQDPGLGLRLIYFSYDVKMKEKGDIPEGYSVSREKKERFSLILESASTNQTSMYLCASSSRVEKLFFGSGTQLSVL.

In this sample, this clonotype turned up a few times. V and J are TRBV6-5 and TRBJ2-2; no reliable D call. The CDR3 is made up of 14 amino acids. The germline gives CDR1 MNHEY, CDR2 SVGAGI. The V gene lost 10 bases and the J gene lost 2 bases, with 14 bases spanning the gap. The CDR3 is CATTRSFNTGELFF. For the CDR3, the DNA is TGTGCCACGACCCGGTCGTTCAACACCGGGGAGCTGTTTTTT.

The chain carries TRBV4-3 and TRBJ1-2, with D perhaps TRBD1 (6 bases). V lost 1 base and J 4 bases, leaving 13 bases between the germline ends. Germline V gene data show CDR1 as LGHNA and CDR2 as YSLEER. The CDR3 has 15 residues. The CDR3 nucleotides are TGCGCCAGCAGCCAAGTACAGGGCTTTGGCTATGGCTACACCTTC. It encodes CASSQVQGFGYGYTF.

The genes are TRBV5-1 and TRBJ1-1; 7 nucleotides align to TRBD1. Germline lookup yields CDR1 SGHRS and CDR2 YFSETQ. J was trimmed by 0 bases and V by 5 bases; bases with no gene match: 7. The CDR3 has 15 residues. This chain's CDR3 is CASSKGAAVNTEAFF. For the CDR3, the DNA is TGCGCCAGCAGTAAGGGGGCGGCCGTGAACACTGAAGCTTTCTTT. Full variable domain (remainder filled in from reference TRBV5-1 and TRBJ1-1): KAGVTQTPRYLIKTRGQQVTLSCSPISGHRSVSWYQQTPGQGLQFLFEYFSETQRNKGNFPGRFSGRQFSNSRSEMNVSTLELGDSALYLCASSKGAAVNTEAFFGQGTRLTVV.

This clonotype was seen a handful of times. The V gene is TRBV20-1, the J gene TRBJ2-1; D is uncertain. The germline V and J ends were trimmed by 3 bases and 6 bases, with 15 bases remaining between them. The CDR3 is 14 amino acids. In germline, CDR1 is DFQATT, CDR2 SNEGSKA (reference sequence). The chain's CDR3 is CSARPLRKINEQFF. The CDR3 DNA is TGCAGTGCTAGGCCCCTCCGGAAGATCAATGAGCAGTTCTTC.

Worth noting for this clonotype: A clone one base away is much larger, so this may be a read error. This rearrangement joins TRBV29-1 to TRBJ2-5; 9 positions agree with TRBD2. The CDR3 covers 14 residues. Germline V gives CDR1 SQVTM, CDR2 ANQGSEA. The CDR3 sequence is CSVDSGSRAETLYF. The CDR3 coding sequence is TGCAGCGTCGATAGCGGGAGTAGGGCTGAGACCCTGTACTTC.

The gene calls are TRBV29-1 and TRBJ2-7; D is possibly TRBD1 (5 bases). Germline assignment: CDR1 SQVTM and CDR2 ANQGSEA. V shed 4 bases and J shed 3 bases, with 13 bases lying between them. This CDR3 spans 13 amino acids. In nucleotides, the CDR3 is TGCAGCGTTGGGGCAGGGTGGGACTACGAGCAGTACTTC. This encodes CSVGAGWDYEQYF.

The chain has TRBV4-1 and TRBJ2-5, with TRBD2 matching over 11 bases. With the DNA end fitting TRBJ2-7 better, the J assignment may be wrong. This CDR3 spans 18 amino acids. Germline V lookup: CDR1 MGHRA, CDR2 YSYEKL. Here the CDR3 reads CASSQDESSGRWPYEQYF. The CDR3, as DNA: TGCGCCAGCAGCCAAGATGAGTCTAGCGGGAGGTGGCCCTACGAGCAGTACTTC.